This T cell receptor (beta chain) came from a study of T cell responses to AZD1222 COVID-19 vaccine. Study results and limitations: Unmutated variant regions are reportedly targeted by nearly half of spike-specific TCRs. Most donors were white British, females outnumbered males, and clonal diversity was possibly underestimated.

On this clone: What it binds is not known.

This table comes from immunoSEQ multiplex PCR, and its TCRdb copy is limited to in-frame clones, with some not included. This sample yields some 130,000 clones, of which about 90% are seen a single time; 1.9% belongs to the top ten. Germline CDR1 and CDR2: SEHNR and FQNEAQ (reference sequence). The CDR3 loop spans 11 amino acids. Trimming took off 5 bases at V and 14 bases at J, with 10 bases between the two ends. The chain links TRBV7-9 to TRBJ1-6; D is undetermined. This receptor was obtained from an adult in good health. This sample comprised peripheral blood, obtained on day 0 of AZD1222 vaccination. CDR3 residues: CASSLNNALHF. The CDR3 nucleotides are TGTGCCAGCAGCCTCAACAACGCCCTCCACTTT.